Shown below are 2 T cell receptor beta chains from a single sample sequenced in a study of cytomegalovirus exposure and HLA in healthy donors. The PCR made use of 60 Vbeta and 13 Jbeta primers. TCRdb keeps only in-frame clones here, not all; method: immunoSEQ multiplex PCR. Of 65,000 to 85,000 clones listed, 65% to 70% are singletons. Sequencing input: PBMCs. The source of these receptors is a woman younger than 45 in good health and CMV-seronegative.

The chain recombines TRBV14 with TRBJ2-1; TRBD1 matches 8 bases. Germline trimming cut 6 bases from V and 2 bases from J; bases unmatched to any gene: 3. The CDR3 extends over 14 amino acids. Germline V CDR1 and CDR2: SGHDN, FVKESK. CDR3 in amino acids: CASRPGGPYNEQFF. The CDR3 DNA is TGTGCCAGCAGGCCAGGGGGCCCCTACAATGAGCAGTTCTTC.

This clone was detected a few times. The V and J genes are TRBV7-8 and TRBJ1-5; D is uncertain. The germline CDR1 and CDR2 sequences are SGHVS and FQNEAQ. This CDR3 is built from 13 residues. Trimming shortened V by 5 bases and J by 6 bases, and 11 bases separated the two germline ends. The CDR3 loop reads CASSQDNSQPQHF. As DNA, the CDR3 is TGTGCCAGCAGCCAAGACAACAGTCAGCCCCAGCATTTT.